Listed below are T cell receptor beta chains from one sample, sequenced in a study of blood T cell repertoires in COVID-19. The method was immunoSEQ multiplex PCR; TCRdb's version includes in-frame clones alone and lacks a portion of them. This sample carries about 59,000 clones, more than 60% of them seen once, and the ten largest clones take around 13%. The sample consisted of peripheral blood. These receptors were collected from a woman in her 70s with acute or convalescent COVID-19. The CDR3 runs from the conserved cysteine through the conserved F or W. D genes are given only for firm matches. Clone size is not always given. Where it is, it says once, few, many or a class for expanded clones.

j_gene	d_gene	abundance	v_gene	CDR3nt	CDR3aa
TRBJ1-2	TRBD1	.	TRBV2	TGTGCCAGCAGTGAAGAAGGGGGCGTCGGCTATGGCTACACCTTC	CASSEEGGVGYGYTF
TRBJ1-3	.	.	TRBV5-1	TGCGCCAGCAGCTTGGAGGGGACTCCTGGAAACACCATATATTTT	CASSLEGTPGNTIYF
TRBJ1-1	.	.	TRBV7-3	TGTGCCAGCAGCCCTTCTGGACAGGAAGCTTTCTTT	CASSPSGQEAFF
TRBJ2-3	.	.	TRBV29-1	TGCAGCGGCGGACGGGCAGGGAGCACAGATACGCAGTATTTT	CSGGRAGSTDTQYF
TRBJ2-6	.	.	TRBV25-1	TGTGCCAGCAGCCGCTCTGGGGCCAACGTCCTGACTTTC	CASSRSGANVLTF
TRBJ2-4	TRBD1	.	TRBV10-3	TGTGCCATCAGTGAGATGGGGCAGGGGGACAACATTCAGTACTTC	CAISEMGQGDNIQYF
TRBJ1-1	TRBD1	.	TRBV30	TGTGCCTGGTGGGGGGACAGGGAGTGGACTGAAGCTTTCTTT	CAWWGDREWTEAFF
TRBJ2-3	.	.	TRBV5-1	TGCGCCAGCAGCCCAGATGTAATTCGGGGCACAGATACGCAGTATTTT	CASSPDVIRGTDTQYF
TRBJ1-2	.	.	TRBV2	TGTGCCAGCGGGGGGGTGAGGAGTAACTATGGCTACACCTTC	CASGGVRSNYGYTF
TRBJ1-5	.	.	TRBV2	TGTGCCAGCAGTGAAGGGAGGAGGCAGCCCCAGCATTTT	CASSEGRRQPQHF
TRBJ1-1	.	.	TRBV9	TGTGCCAGCAGCGTATACGGTGGTGAAGCTTTCTTT	CASSVYGGEAFF
TRBJ2-2	.	.	TRBV6-5	TGTGCCAGCACCGTCACAGGTACCGGGGAGCTGTTTTTT	CASTVTGTGELFF
TRBJ2-1	.	.	TRBV6-5	TGTGCCAGCAAGCGGGTCCGCTCCTACAATGAGCAGTTCTTC	CASKRVRSYNEQFF
TRBJ1-5	TRBD1	.	TRBV19	TGTGCCAGTAGTAACGGACAGGGCGGTTATCGGGGTAATCAGCCCCAGCATTTT	CASSNGQGGYRGNQPQHF
TRBJ1-2	.	.	TRBV18	TGTGCCAGCTCACCGACCGAAGTGGACGCGCCGGGGTATGGCTACACCTTC	CASSPTEVDAPGYGYTF
TRBJ2-1	TRBD2	.	TRBV5-1	TGCGCCAGCAGCTTTACTAGCGGGGGGGCCTCGAATGAGCAGTTCTTC	CASSFTSGGASNEQFF
TRBJ1-5	.	few	TRBV7-8	TGTGCCAGCAGCCACAGGGCTTCGCCCCAGCATTTT	CASSHRASPQHF
TRBJ2-2	TRBD2	.	TRBV9	TGTGCCAGCAGCGTAGTAGCGGGCCATAACACCGGGGAGCTGTTTTTT	CASSVVAGHNTGELFF
TRBJ2-1	.	many	TRBV9	TGTGCCAGCAGCGTAGGAGGGACTGGACTGGGGGAGCAGTTCTTC	CASSVGGTGLGEQFF
TRBJ2-1	.	.	TRBV21-1	TGTGCCAGCAGCAATACGTGGACAGGGGGCCATGAGCAGTTCTTC	CASSNTWTGGHEQFF
TRBJ1-2	.	.	TRBV21-1	TGTGCCAGCTCCCCCAGGGATTCTCGATATGGCTACACCTTC	CASSPRDSRYGYTF
TRBJ1-5	.	.	TRBV25-1	TGTGCCAGCAGTGCTAGGAATAATCAGCCCCAGCATTTT	CASSARNNQPQHF
TRBJ2-1	TRBD2	.	TRBV7-6	TGTGCCAGCAGCTTAGAAACTGGACTAGCGGGGGGGCATCAGTTCTTC	CASSLETGLAGGHQFF
TRBJ1-3	TRBD1	.	TRBV4-2	TGTGCCAGCAGGGACAGGGGGTTTGGAAACACCATATATTTT	CASRDRGFGNTIYF
TRBJ1-2	.	.	TRBV19	TGTGCCAGTAGTGATCCAGGGTTTGCCGGAGGCTACACCTTC	CASSDPGFAGGYTF
TRBJ2-3	TRBD1	.	TRBV5-4	TGTGCCAGCAGCTTGGGCGGTGGACAGGGGTCAGATACGCAGTATTTT	CASSLGGGQGSDTQYF
TRBJ2-2	.	few	TRBV7-7	TGTGCCAGCAGCTTCCAGCCTGCAGGCACCGGGGAGCTGTTTTTT	CASSFQPAGTGELFF
TRBJ1-1	TRBD1	.	TRBV7-3	TGTGCCAGCAGGGCCGATGGGACAGGGAAAGCTTTCTTT	CASRADGTGKAFF
TRBJ1-6	.	once	TRBV2	TGTGCCAGCAGTTCCACTCGGGGAGTAGGTAATTCACCCCTCCACTTT	CASSSTRGVGNSPLHF
TRBJ2-7	.	.	TRBV18	TGTGCCAGCTCGCCCCCCGGGTACGAGCAGTACTTC	CASSPPGYEQYF
TRBJ2-7	TRBD1	few	TRBV25-1	TGTGCCAGCAGTGAGTGGATCACAGGGGGTAGGGACGAGCAGTACTTC	CASSEWITGGRDEQYF
TRBJ2-2	.	.	TRBV24-1	TGTGCCACCAGTGATTGGGCAGGGCCAGGGGAGCTGTTTTTT	CATSDWAGPGELFF
TRBJ2-5	.	.	TRBV6-5	TGTGCCAGCCCGACCGCGGGTGGGACCCAGTACTTC	CASPTAGGTQYF
TRBJ1-1	.	many	TRBV5-1	TGCGCCAGCATGGAGGACGGAACGAACACTGAAGCTTTCTTT	CASMEDGTNTEAFF
TRBJ1-2	.	.	TRBV3-1/TRBV3-2	TGTGCCAGCAGCCAAGGTTTTAGTGGCTACACCTTC	CASSQGFSGYTF
TRBJ1-2	TRBD1	.	TRBV29-1	TGCAGCGGGGACAGGGTTGGTGGCTACACCTTC	CSGDRVGGYTF
TRBJ1-1	.	few	TRBV11-3	TGTGCCAGCAGCTTGGGAGTTAACACTGAAGCTTTCTTT	CASSLGVNTEAFF
TRBJ1-3	TRBD1	few	TRBV5-1	TGCGCCAGCAGCAGGACAGGGGTAGACTCTGGAAACACCATATATTTT	CASSRTGVDSGNTIYF
TRBJ1-2	.	.	TRBV29-1	TGCAGCGGGGACACTATCTATGGCTACACCTTC	CSGDTIYGYTF
TRBJ2-3	.	.	TRBV5-1	TGCGCCAGCAGCACCTACTGGGCAAGCACAGATACGCAGTATTTT	CASSTYWASTDTQYF